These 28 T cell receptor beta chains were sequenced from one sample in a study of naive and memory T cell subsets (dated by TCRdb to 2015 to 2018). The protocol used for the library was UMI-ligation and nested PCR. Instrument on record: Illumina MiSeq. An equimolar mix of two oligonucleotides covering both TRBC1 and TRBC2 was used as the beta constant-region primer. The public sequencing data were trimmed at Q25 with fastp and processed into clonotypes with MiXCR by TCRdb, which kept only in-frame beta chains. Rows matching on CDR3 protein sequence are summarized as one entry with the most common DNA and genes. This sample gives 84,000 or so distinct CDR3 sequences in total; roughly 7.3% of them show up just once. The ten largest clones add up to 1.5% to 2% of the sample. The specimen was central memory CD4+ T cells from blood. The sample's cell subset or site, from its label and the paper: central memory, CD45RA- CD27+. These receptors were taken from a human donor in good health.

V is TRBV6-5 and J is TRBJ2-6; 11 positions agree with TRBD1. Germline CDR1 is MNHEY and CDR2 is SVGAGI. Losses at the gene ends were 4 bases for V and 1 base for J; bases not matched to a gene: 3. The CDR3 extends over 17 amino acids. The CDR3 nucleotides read TGTGCCAGCAGTTGGGGACAGGGGGTATCTGGGGCCAACGTCCTGACTTTC. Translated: CASSWGQGVSGANVLTF.

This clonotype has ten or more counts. CDR3 loop: CSGPGRGKVKGQPQHF. The DNA of the CDR3 is TGCAGTGGTCCCGGCAGGGGGAAGGTGAAGGGTCAGCCCCAGCATTTT. The chain uses TRBV20-1 and TRBJ1-5; 7 bases match TRBD1. This CDR3 spans 16 amino acids. The germline V gene has CDR1 DFQATT and CDR2 SNEGSKA (reference sequence). V shed 7 bases and J 6 bases; nucleotides not matched to a gene: 18.

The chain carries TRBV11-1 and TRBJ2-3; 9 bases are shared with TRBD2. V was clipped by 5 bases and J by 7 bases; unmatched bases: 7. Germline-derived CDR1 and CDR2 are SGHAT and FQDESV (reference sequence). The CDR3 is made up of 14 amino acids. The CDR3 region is CASSDLAGTNTQYF. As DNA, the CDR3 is TGTGCCAGCAGCGATCTAGCGGGGACGAATACGCAGTATTTT.

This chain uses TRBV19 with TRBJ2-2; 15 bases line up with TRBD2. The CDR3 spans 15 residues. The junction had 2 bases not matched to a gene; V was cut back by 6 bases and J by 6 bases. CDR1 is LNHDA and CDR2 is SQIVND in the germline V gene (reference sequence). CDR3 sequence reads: CASSRTSGRAGELFF. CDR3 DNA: TGTGCCAGTAGCCGGACTAGCGGGAGGGCCGGGGAGCTGTTTTTT.

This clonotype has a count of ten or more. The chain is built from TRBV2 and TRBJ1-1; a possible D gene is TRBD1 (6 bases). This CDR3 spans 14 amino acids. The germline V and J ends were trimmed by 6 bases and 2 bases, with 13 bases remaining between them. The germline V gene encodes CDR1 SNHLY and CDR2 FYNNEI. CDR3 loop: CASRRTVFNTEAFF. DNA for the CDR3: TGTGCCAGCAGGAGGACAGTTTTTAACACTGAAGCTTTCTTT.

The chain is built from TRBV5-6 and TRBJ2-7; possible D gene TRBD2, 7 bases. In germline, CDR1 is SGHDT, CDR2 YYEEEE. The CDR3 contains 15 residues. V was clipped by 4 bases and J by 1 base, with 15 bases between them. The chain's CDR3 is CASSTRGGASYEQYF. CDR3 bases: TGTGCCAGCAGCACTCGTGGGGGGGCTTCCTACGAGCAGTACTTC.

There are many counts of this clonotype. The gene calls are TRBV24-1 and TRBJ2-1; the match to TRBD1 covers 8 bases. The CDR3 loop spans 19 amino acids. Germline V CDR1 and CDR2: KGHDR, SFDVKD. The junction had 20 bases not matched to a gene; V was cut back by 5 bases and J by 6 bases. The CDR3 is CATSGPQGASLSTSNEQFF. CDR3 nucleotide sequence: TGTGCCACCAGTGGCCCTCAGGGGGCCTCACTATCTACTAGCAATGAGCAGTTCTTC.

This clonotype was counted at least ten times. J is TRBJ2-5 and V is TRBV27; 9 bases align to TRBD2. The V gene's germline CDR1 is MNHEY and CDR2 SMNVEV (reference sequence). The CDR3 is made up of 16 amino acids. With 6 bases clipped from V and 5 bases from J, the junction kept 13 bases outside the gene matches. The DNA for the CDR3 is TGTGCCAGCAGCCCGAGAGGGGCGGGAGGGGTTGAGACCCAGTACTTC. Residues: CASSPRGAGGVETQYF.

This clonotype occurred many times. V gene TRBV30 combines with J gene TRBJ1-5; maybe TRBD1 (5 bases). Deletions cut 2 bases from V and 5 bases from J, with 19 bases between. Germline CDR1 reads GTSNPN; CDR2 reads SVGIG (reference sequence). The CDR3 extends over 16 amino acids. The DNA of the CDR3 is TGTGCCTGGAGTCTCACTGGGACCCCCAAAGATCAGCCCCAGCATTTT. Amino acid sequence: CAWSLTGTPKDQPQHF.

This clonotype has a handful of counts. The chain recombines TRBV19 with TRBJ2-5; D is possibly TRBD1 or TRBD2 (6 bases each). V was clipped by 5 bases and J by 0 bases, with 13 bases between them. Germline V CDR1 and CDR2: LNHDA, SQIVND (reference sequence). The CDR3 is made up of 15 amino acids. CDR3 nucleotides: TGTGCCAGTAGTGGCGGGACATCGTACCAAGAGACCCAGTACTTC. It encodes CASSGGTSYQETQYF.

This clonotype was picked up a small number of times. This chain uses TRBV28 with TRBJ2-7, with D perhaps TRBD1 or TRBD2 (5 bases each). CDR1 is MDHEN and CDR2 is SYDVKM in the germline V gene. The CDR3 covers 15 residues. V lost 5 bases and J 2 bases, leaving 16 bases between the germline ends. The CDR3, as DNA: TGTGCCAGCAGTCCAACCGGGACGATGGCCTACGAGCAGTACTTC. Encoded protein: CASSPTGTMAYEQYF.

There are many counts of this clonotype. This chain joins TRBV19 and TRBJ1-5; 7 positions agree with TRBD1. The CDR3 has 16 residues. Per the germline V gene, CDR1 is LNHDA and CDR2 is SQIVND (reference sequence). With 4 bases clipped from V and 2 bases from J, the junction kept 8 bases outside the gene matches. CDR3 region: CASSTGRQGGNQPQHF. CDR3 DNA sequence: TGTGCCAGTAGTACCGGCCGACAGGGCGGCAATCAGCCCCAGCATTTT.

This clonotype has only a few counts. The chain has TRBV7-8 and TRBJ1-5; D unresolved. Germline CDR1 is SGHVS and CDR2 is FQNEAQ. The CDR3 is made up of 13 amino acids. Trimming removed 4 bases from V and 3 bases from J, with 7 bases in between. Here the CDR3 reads CASSWSFNQPQHF. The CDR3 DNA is TGTGCCAGCAGCTGGTCCTTCAATCAGCCCCAGCATTTT.

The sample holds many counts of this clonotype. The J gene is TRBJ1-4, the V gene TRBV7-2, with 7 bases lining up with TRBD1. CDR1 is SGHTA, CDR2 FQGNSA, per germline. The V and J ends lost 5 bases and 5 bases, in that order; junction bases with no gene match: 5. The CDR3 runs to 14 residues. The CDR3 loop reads CASSQSGGNEKLFF. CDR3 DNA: TGTGCCAGCAGCCAGTCAGGGGGGAATGAAAAACTGTTTTTT.

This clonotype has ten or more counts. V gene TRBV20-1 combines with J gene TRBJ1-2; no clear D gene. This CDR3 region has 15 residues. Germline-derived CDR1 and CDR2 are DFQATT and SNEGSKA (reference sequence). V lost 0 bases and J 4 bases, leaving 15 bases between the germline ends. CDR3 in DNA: TGCAGTGCTAGAGATGACGGGTTATTAGGCTATGGCTACACCTTC. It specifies CSARDDGLLGYGYTF.

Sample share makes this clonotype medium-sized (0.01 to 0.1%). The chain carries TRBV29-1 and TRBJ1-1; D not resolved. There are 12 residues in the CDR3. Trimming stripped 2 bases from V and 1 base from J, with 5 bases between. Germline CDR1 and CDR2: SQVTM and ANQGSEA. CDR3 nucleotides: TGCAGCGTTGAACGGCAGAACACTGAAGCTTTCTTT. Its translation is CSVERQNTEAFF.

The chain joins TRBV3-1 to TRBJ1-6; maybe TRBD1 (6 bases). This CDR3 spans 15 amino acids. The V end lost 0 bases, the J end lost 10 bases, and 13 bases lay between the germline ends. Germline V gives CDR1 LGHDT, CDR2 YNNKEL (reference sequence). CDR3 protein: CASSQDRGVSSPLHF. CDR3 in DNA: TGTGCCAGCAGCCAAGATAGGGGGGTGAGCTCACCCCTCCACTTT. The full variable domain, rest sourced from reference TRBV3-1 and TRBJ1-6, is DTAVSQTPKYLVTQMGNDKSIKCEQNLGHDTMYWYKQDSKKFLKIMFSYNNKELIINETVPNRFSPKSPDKAHLNLHINSLELGDSAVYFCASSQDRGVSSPLHFGNGTRLTVT.

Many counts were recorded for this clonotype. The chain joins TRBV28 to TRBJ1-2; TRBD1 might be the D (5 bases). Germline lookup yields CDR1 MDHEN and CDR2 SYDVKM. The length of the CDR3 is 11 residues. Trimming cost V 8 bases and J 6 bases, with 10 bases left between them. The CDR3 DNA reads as TGTGCCAGCGGGGGGAGTGATGGCTACACCTTC. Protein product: CASGGSDGYTF.

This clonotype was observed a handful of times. The CDR3 region has the DNA TGTGCCAGCAGGATAGCGGGGGGGCCTGGCGAGACCCAGTACTTC. Translating it yields CASRIAGGPGETQYF. The chain couples TRBV7-6 to TRBJ2-5, with 11 positions matching TRBD2. Germline loops: CDR1 SGHVS, CDR2 FNYEAQ. V lost 6 bases, J lost 5 bases, and 8 bases stayed unmatched. This CDR3 contains 15 residues.

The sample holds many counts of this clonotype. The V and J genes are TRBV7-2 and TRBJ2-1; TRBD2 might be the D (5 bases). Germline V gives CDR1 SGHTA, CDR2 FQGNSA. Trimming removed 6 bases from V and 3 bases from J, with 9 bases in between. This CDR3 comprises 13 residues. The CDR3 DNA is TGTGCCAGCAGGGACCGGGACTACAATGAGCAGTTCTTC. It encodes CASRDRDYNEQFF. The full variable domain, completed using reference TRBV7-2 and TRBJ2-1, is GAGVSQSPSNKVTEKGKDVELRCDPISGHTALYWYRQSLGQGLEFLIYFQGNSAPDKSGLPSDRFSAERTGGSVSTLTIQRTQQEDSAVYLCASRDRDYNEQFFGPGTRLTVL.

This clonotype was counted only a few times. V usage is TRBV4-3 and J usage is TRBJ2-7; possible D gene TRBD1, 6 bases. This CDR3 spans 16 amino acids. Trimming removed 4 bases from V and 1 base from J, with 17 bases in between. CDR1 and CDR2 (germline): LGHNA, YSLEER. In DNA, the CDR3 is TGCGCCAGCAGCCCTACAGCGGCGAGGGGGTCCTACGAGCAGTACTTC. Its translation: CASSPTAARGSYEQYF.

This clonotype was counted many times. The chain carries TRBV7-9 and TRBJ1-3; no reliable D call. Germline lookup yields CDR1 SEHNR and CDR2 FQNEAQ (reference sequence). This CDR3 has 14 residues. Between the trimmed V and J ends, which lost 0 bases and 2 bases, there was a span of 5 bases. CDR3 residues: CASSLAVTGNTIYF. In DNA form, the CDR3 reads TGTGCCAGCAGCTTAGCGGTAACTGGAAACACCATATATTTT.

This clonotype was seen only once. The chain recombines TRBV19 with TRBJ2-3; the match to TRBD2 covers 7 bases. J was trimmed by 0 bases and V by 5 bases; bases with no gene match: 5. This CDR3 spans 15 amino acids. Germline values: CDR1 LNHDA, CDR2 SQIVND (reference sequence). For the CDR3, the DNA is TGTGCCAGTAGTGCCGGACTAGTCAGCACAGATACGCAGTATTTT. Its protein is CASSAGLVSTDTQYF.

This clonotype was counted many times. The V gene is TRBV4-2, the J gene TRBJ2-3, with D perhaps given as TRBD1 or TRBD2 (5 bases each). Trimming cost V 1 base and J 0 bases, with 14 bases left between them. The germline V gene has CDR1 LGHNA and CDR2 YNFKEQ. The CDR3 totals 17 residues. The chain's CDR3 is CASSQAPTGGSTDTQYF. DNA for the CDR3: TGTGCCAGCAGCCAAGCCCCGACTGGGGGTAGCACAGATACGCAGTATTTT.

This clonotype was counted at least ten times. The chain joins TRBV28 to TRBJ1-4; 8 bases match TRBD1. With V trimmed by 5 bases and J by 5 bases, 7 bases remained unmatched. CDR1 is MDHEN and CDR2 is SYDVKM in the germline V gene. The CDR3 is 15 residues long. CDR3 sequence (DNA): TGTGCCAGCAGTCTCCGGACAGGGTGGAATGAAAAACTGTTTTTT. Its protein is CASSLRTGWNEKLFF.

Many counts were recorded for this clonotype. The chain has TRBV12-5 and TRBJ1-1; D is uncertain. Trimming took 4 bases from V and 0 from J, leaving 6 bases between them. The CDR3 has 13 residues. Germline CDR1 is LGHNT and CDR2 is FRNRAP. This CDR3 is CASGSQLNTEAFF. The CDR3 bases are TGTGCTAGTGGTTCCCAATTGAACACTGAAGCTTTCTTT.

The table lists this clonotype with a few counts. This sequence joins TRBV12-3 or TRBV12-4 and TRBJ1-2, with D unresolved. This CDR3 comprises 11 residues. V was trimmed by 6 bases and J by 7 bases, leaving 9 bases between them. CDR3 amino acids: CASSPSTGYTF. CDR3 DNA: TGTGCCAGCAGCCCGTCTACTGGCTACACCTTC.

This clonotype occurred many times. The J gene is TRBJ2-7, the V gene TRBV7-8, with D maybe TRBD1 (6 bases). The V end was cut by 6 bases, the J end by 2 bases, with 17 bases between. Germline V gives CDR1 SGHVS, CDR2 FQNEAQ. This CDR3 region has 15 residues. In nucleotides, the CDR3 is TGTGCCAGCAGTGCTCCTGACAGGTCTCCCTACGAGCAGTACTTC. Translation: CASSAPDRSPYEQYF.